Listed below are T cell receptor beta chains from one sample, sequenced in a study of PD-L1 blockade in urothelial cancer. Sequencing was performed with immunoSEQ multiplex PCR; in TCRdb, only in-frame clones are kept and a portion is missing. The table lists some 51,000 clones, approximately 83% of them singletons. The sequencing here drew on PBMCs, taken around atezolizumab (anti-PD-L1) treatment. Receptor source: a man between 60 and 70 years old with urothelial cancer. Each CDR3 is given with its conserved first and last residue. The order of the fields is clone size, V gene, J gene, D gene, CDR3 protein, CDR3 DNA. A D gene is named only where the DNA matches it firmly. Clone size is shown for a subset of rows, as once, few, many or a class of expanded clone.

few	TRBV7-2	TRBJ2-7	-	CASSFNYEQYF	TGTGCCAGCAGCTTTAACTACGAGCAGTACTTC
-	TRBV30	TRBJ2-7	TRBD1	CAWSGTGTGSYEQYF	TGTGCCTGGAGTGGAACCGGGACAGGCTCCTACGAGCAGTACTTC
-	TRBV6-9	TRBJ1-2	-	CASRYQIRGPPEGYTF	TGTGCCAGCCGGTACCAGATCAGGGGCCCGCCGGAGGGCTACACCTTC
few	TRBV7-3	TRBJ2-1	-	CASSSRVGEQFF	TGTGCCAGCAGCTCCCGGGTGGGTGAGCAGTTCTTC
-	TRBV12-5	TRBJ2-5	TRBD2	CASAFSGTSGGDFQETQYF	TGTGCTAGTGCCTTCTCCGGGACTAGCGGGGGGGACTTCCAAGAGACCCAGTACTTC
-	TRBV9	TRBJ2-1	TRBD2	CASSPGVTSRNEQFF	TGTGCCAGCAGCCCTGGGGTGACTAGCCGTAATGAGCAGTTCTTC
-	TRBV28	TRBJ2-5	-	CASNDALGGQYF	TGTGCCAGCAACGACGCCCTGGGGGGACAGTACTTC
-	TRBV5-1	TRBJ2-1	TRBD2	CASSSDWGGNEQFF	TGCGCCAGCAGCTCAGACTGGGGAGGGAATGAGCAGTTCTTC
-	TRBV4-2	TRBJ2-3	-	CASSHRSGSTDTQYF	TGTGCCAGCAGCCATAGGAGCGGGAGCACAGATACGCAGTATTTT
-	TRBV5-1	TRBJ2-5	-	CASSLARSETQYF	TGCGCCAGCAGCTTGGCCCGTTCGGAGACCCAGTACTTC
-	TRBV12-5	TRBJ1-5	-	CASGLGGGGTSNQPQHF	TGTGCTAGTGGTTTGGGGGGGGGAGGAACTAGCAATCAGCCCCAGCATTTT
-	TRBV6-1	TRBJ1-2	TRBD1	CASSVTGGTNYGYTF	TGTGCCAGCAGTGTGACAGGGGGAACCAACTATGGCTACACCTTC
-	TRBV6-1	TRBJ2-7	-	CASSSEAAPFYEQYF	TGTGCCAGCAGTTCAGAGGCGGCCCCTTTCTACGAGCAGTACTTC
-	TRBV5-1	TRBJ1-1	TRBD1	CASSGFATGGWTEAFF	TGCGCCAGCAGCGGATTCGCGACAGGGGGTTGGACTGAAGCTTTCTTT
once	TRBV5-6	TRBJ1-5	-	CASSLQANQPQHF	TGTGCCAGCAGCTTGCAAGCGAATCAGCCCCAGCATTTT
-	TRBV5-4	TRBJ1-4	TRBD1	CASSLQGATNEKLFF	TGTGCCAGCAGCTTACAGGGGGCAACTAATGAAAAACTGTTTTTT
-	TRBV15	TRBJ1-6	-	CATSRDQRGGRTLHF	TGTGCCACCAGCAGAGATCAGAGGGGGGGTAGAACCCTCCACTTT
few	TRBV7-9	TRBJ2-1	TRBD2	CASSLLTSGWDRAYNEQFF	TGTGCCAGCAGCTTACTTACTAGCGGGTGGGACCGTGCCTACAATGAGCAGTTCTTC
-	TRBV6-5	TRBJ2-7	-	CASSRPNWSANEQYF	TGTGCCAGCAGTCGCCCGAATTGGAGCGCAAACGAGCAGTACTTC
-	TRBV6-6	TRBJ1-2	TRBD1	CASTYRGEGGYGYTF	TGTGCCAGCACCTACAGGGGGGAAGGCGGCTATGGCTACACCTTC